This T cell receptor (beta chain) came from a study of memory CD4+ T cells and cytomegalovirus serostatus. Study in general: This sample comes from healthy Belgian adults, several CMV seropositive, approximately 23 seronegative.

The V gene end was trimmed by 2 bases and the J gene end by 10 bases; junction bases not matched to a gene: 5. Germline CDR1 MNHEY, CDR2 SVGAGI. This CDR3 is built from 13 residues. The sort gate was single viable CD3+CD4+CD8-CD45RO+ cells for memory CD4+ T cells. Per the original data handling: After removing out-of-frame reads, 2 million to 2.5 million distinct TCRbeta sequences remained. Method: immunoSEQ multiplex PCR; TCRdb's copy keeps in-frame clones and lacks some. From that table come the V and J calls and clone size; the DNA was used to work out D and trimming. The sample has 56,000 or so clones, 82% seen once. As for this clone: Antigen: not known.

The study's findings and limits: About 40% of the roughly 150 known CMV-associated TCRbeta sequences appeared in CD4+ memory.

The clonotype comes from an adult in good health and CMV-seronegative. This chain connects TRBV6-5 to TRBJ2-5; 9 bases agree with TRBD1. The sequenced sample consisted of memory CD4+ T cells from blood. The chain's CDR3 is CASSYGTGRFQYF. CDR3 bases: TGTGCCAGCAGTTACGGGACAGGGAGGTTCCAGTACTTC.